The T cell receptor (beta chain) described here comes from a study of blood T cell repertoires in COVID-19. Across the study: Some COVID-19 samples were acute and others convalescent; all came from the United States, Italy and Spain. T cells, B-cell-depleted T cells, or PBMCs provided the cDNA or gDNA that served as material.

Germline CDR1 reads GTSNPN; CDR2 reads SVGIG (reference sequence). The V end lost 0 bases, the J end lost 3 bases, and 11 bases lay between the germline ends. The CDR3 has 14 amino acids. Everyone who took part was roughly 18 to 89 years old, and they came from 24 US areas. Researchers sorted participants into cohorts using their self-reported clinical history. Measured with immunoSEQ multiplex PCR; TCRdb has only the in-frame clones, and not every one. The table has about 180,000 clones, 85% to 90% seen once; the top ten hold 2% to 2.5%. Material for sequencing was PBMCs or T cells enriched from blood (not recorded which). This TCR was recovered from a woman aged 40 to 49 with acute COVID-19. The chain couples TRBV30 to TRBJ1-2, with a tentative D call TRBD1 (6 bases). The CDR3 DNA reads TGTGCCTGGAGTGTACAGGGCAGGTACTATGGCTACACCTTC. It codes for CAWSVQGRYYGYTF.